This is a list of T cell receptor beta chains from one sample in a study of shared clonotypes between healthy human individuals. The method was immunoSEQ multiplex PCR; TCRdb's version includes in-frame clones alone and lacks a portion of them. The table has approximately 2,200,000 clones, 90% to 95% seen once; the top ten hold roughly 1.7%. Sample: naive CD8+ T cells from PBMCs. Every receptor here comes from a man aged 18 to 30 in good health. Some clones in this sample may be carry-over from other donors' samples. Each CDR3 is given with its conserved first and last residue. D genes are given only for firm matches. Size is omitted from some rows. Given values are once, few, many or a class for expanded clones.

TGTGCCTGGAGTGTACGACGGGATGGCTACACCTTC	CAWSVRRDGYTF	-	TRBV30	-	TRBJ1-2
TGTGCCAGTAGTAGGACAGTCCCGGACAATGAGCAGTTCTTC	CASSRTVPDNEQFF	-	TRBV19	-	TRBJ2-1
TGTGCCAGCAGCCACTCACAGATGGGGGACACCGGGGAGCTGTTTTTT	CASSHSQMGDTGELFF	-	TRBV7-3	-	TRBJ2-2
TGTGCCAGCAGTCCGGGTAGCTATGGCTACACCTTC	CASSPGSYGYTF	few	TRBV6-5	-	TRBJ1-2
TGTGCCAGCAGTACCCCTAAGGGACTAGGCGCCGAGCAGTACTTC	CASSTPKGLGAEQYF	-	TRBV7-6	TRBD2	TRBJ2-7
TGCGCCAGCAGCTGGCCTGGGAACACTGAAGCTTTCTTT	CASSWPGNTEAFF	-	TRBV5-1	-	TRBJ1-1
TGTGCCAGCAGCTTCGGAACCGCATCGTCCGAGCAGTACTTC	CASSFGTASSEQYF	-	TRBV5-4	-	TRBJ2-7
TGTGCCAGCAGTTTAGGACGACATTACTCCTACGAGCAGTACTTC	CASSLGRHYSYEQYF	-	TRBV27	-	TRBJ2-7
TGTGCCATCAGTCGGGACAGGGGCACTGAAGCTTTCTTT	CAISRDRGTEAFF	few	TRBV10-3	TRBD1	TRBJ1-1
TGCGCCAGCAGCTTGGTTGGGGGTGCAGCCAAAAACATTCAGTACTTC	CASSLVGGAAKNIQYF	-	TRBV5-1	-	TRBJ2-4
TGTGCCAGCAGTTTCTACGGGACTAGCGGGAGCCACGAGCAGTACTTC	CASSFYGTSGSHEQYF	-	TRBV28	TRBD2	TRBJ2-7
TGTGCCATCAGTGATCCCGCCGGGAGGGCTAATGAAAAACTGTTTTTT	CAISDPAGRANEKLFF	-	TRBV10-3	-	TRBJ1-4
TGTGCCAGCAGTTTTTACCGCGGCGGCGGGGAGCTGTTTTTT	CASSFYRGGGELFF	-	TRBV28	-	TRBJ2-2
TGTGCCAGCAGCGTAGAGGGGGGCGGACTTTACTTC	CASSVEGGGLYF	-	TRBV9	-	TRBJ2-4
TGTGCCAGCAGCCCCCAACGTCTGAACACTGAAGCTTTCTTT	CASSPQRLNTEAFF	few	TRBV9	-	TRBJ1-1
TGTGCCAGCAGTTCTAGTGCGGGAGTAGGCAATGAGCAGTTCTTC	CASSSSAGVGNEQFF	-	TRBV27	TRBD2	TRBJ2-1
TGTGCCAGCAGCCTCCCGGGCCCTGCTAACTATGGCTACACCTTC	CASSLPGPANYGYTF	-	TRBV13	-	TRBJ1-2
TGTGCCAGCAGTCGGACAGGGGCTAATCAGCCCCAGCATTTT	CASSRTGANQPQHF	-	TRBV27	TRBD1	TRBJ1-5
TGTGCCAGCAGCTCCCCTAGGGACTACGAGCAGTACTTC	CASSSPRDYEQYF	-	TRBV7-9	-	TRBJ2-7
TGTGCCAGCAGCTTAGCTGTGGGTAACGAGCAGTACTTC	CASSLAVGNEQYF	-	TRBV7-2	-	TRBJ2-7
TGCGCCAGCGAACCGGGACAGAGATTTGGCACAGATACGCAGTATTTT	CASEPGQRFGTDTQYF	-	TRBV5-1	TRBD1	TRBJ2-3
TGTGCCAGCAGTCCAGGGACAGCCCCGAGCCCTGGCTACACCTTC	CASSPGTAPSPGYTF	-	TRBV2	TRBD1	TRBJ1-2
TGTGCCAGCGGAGGGGGCGGGGAGCTGTTTTTT	CASGGGGELFF	-	TRBV25-1	-	TRBJ2-2
TGTGCCAGCAGCTCTACGGGCGCTGGAAACACCATATATTTT	CASSSTGAGNTIYF	-	TRBV13	-	TRBJ1-3
TGCAGCGTTGAAGCTCCTGGGACTAGCGGGAGGGCCCCCTACGAGCAGTACTTC	CSVEAPGTSGRAPYEQYF	-	TRBV29-1	TRBD2	TRBJ2-7
TGTGCCAGCAGTCCGTTTATCCCCGGGGAGCTGTTTTTT	CASSPFIPGELFF	-	TRBV27	-	TRBJ2-2
TGTGCCAGCAGGGCCGGGACGTCGAAGGGCTACACCTTC	CASRAGTSKGYTF	-	TRBV28	-	TRBJ1-2
TGTGCCAGCAGCCAAGTCGGGGACGAAGCTTTCTTT	CASSQVGDEAFF	-	TRBV4-2	-	TRBJ1-1
TGCACCATTGTGGAGGGGGAAAAACTGTTTTTT	CTIVEGEKLFF	-	TRBV29-1	-	TRBJ1-4
TGTGCCAGCAGCGTAGGGGCGGCCCCTTCTTACGAGCAGTACTTC	CASSVGAAPSYEQYF	-	TRBV9	-	TRBJ2-7
TGTGCCTGGAGTGTACACAGGGGATACACTGAAGCTTTCTTT	CAWSVHRGYTEAFF	-	TRBV30	TRBD1	TRBJ1-1
TGTGCCAGCAGTTCGATGGCCACTTCCTACGAGCAGTACTTC	CASSSMATSYEQYF	-	TRBV27	-	TRBJ2-7
TGTGCCAGCAGCTTGTACGCCTACGGGGCAGATACGCAGTATTTT	CASSLYAYGADTQYF	-	TRBV5-6	-	TRBJ2-3
TGTGCCAGCAGCCCAGCAGGGGAAGCTTTCTTT	CASSPAGEAFF	-	TRBV7-9	-	TRBJ1-1
TGTGCCAGCAGCTTAACTTTGCGGAGCACAGATACGCAGTATTTT	CASSLTLRSTDTQYF	-	TRBV7-8	-	TRBJ2-3
TGTGCCAGCAGCTTGTGGTTTGCGGGAGTTCCTACAGATACGCAGTATTTT	CASSLWFAGVPTDTQYF	-	TRBV5-4	TRBD2	TRBJ2-3
TGTGCCAGCAGCTCCCAGAGGGCGGGGGCCTACAATGAGCAGTTCTTC	CASSSQRAGAYNEQFF	-	TRBV5-5	TRBD2	TRBJ2-1
TGTGCCAGCAGTGATCGATTGCGGGGCTACGAGCAGTACTTC	CASSDRLRGYEQYF	-	TRBV2	-	TRBJ2-7
TGTGCCAGCAGCACCCACAGGGGCGAACAATCTGAAGCTTTCTTT	CASSTHRGEQSEAFF	once	TRBV7-3	TRBD1	TRBJ1-1
TGTGCCAGCGGGGGGGTCGCTTCCTACGAGCAGTACTTC	CASGGVASYEQYF	-	TRBV7-9	TRBD2	TRBJ2-7